This T cell receptor beta chain is from a study of OX40 agonist ivuxolimab in advanced cancers. For context, the study as a whole: Ivuxolimab was a fully human IgG2 agonistic monoclonal antibody targeting the costimulatory receptor OX40 (CD134). Intravenous ivuxolimab was administered to patients every 2 weeks at six dose levels: 0.01, 0.1, 0.3, 1.5, 3 and 10 mg/kg. Of the 50 to 55 patients in dose escalation, about 20 had hepatocellular carcinoma, some 15 had melanoma, 9 had renal cell carcinoma and 9 had head and neck cancer. A male proportion of roughly 80% and a mean age of roughly 58 years, ranging from 23 to 79, were recorded for the dose-escalation cohort. Prior anti-PD-1, anti-PD-L1 or anti-CTLA-4 therapy was permitted, and 40% to 50% of dose-escalation patients had received checkpoint inhibitors. Partial responses were achieved by three dose-escalation patients, of whom one had hepatocellular carcinoma and two had cutaneous melanoma. The point of sequencing TCRbeta in the periphery was to test whether ivuxolimab changed TCR sequence diversity and drove clonal T-cell expansion. The monotherapy dose-escalation portion (N ≈ 52 patients) of the phase I ivuxolimab trial is reported in the paper.

With regard to this clone: The antigen it binds to is not known. Base qualities are missing; no much larger clone stands one base away.

Broader findings and caveats from the paper: After ivuxolimab, more expanded clones were found on average in CD8+ T cells than in CD4+ T cells. Antigen specificity was not determined for the clonally expanded peripheral T cells. In partial responders in the 0.1-3.0 mg/kg groups, normalized peripheral clonal expansion was found to be among the lowest, especially among CD8+ T cells. At doses of 0.1 to 3.0 mg/kg, clonal expansion of both CD4+ and CD8+ T cells in blood was seen between baseline and week 6. Low levels of normalized T-cell clonal expansion were also shown by some nonresponding patients.

The trial excluded patients who had a history of autoimmune disease or were on systemic immunosuppression. Peripheral blood for TCR sequencing was collected from all dose cohorts at baseline, on cycle 4 day 1, and on cycle 7 day 1. The samples were taken from a phase I, first-in-human, multicenter, open-label dose-escalation trial of ivuxolimab. Adults with locally advanced or metastatic melanoma, renal cell, hepatocellular, or head and neck squamous cell carcinoma were enrolled in the trial. Before TCR sequencing, CD4+ T cells and CD8+ T cells from peripheral blood were sorted into separate populations. Genomic DNA was extracted from sorted cells for sequencing of the TCRbeta CDR3 region. The immunoSEQ Assay was used for sequencing of TCRbeta CDR3 regions. TCRdb carries this immuneACCESS record with in-frame sequences only. Its versions omit some clonotypes, under half of them owing to an unresolved V gene in the studies checked, with the rest unexplained. Recorded for this sample are fewer than 35,000 clones; roughly 89% of them occurred a single time. The ten largest clones add up to around 33% of the sample.

For CDR1 and CDR2, the germline V gene lists SGHRS and YFSETQ. The CDR3 runs 16 residues from the cysteine to the phenylalanine. Here the CDR3 DNA is all that survives: 48 bases in frame from base 1. V is cut by 2 bases and J by 3 bases, and the space between the germline ends is 15 bases. The clonotype was recovered from an adult with an advanced solid tumor such as melanoma, head and neck, liver or kidney cancer. The sequence joins TRBV5-1 to TRBJ1-5, and perhaps TRBD1 as D gene, on 6 matching bases. Material: CD4+ or CD8+ T cells sorted from blood, obtained in a trial of the OX40 agonist ivuxolimab. The CDR3 sequence is CASSFLNREINQPQHF. Read as DNA, the sequence is TGCGCCAGCAGCTTTTTGAACAGGGAAATCAATCAGCCCCAGCATTTT.